The clone carrying this T cell receptor beta chain ranks as medium-sized. The data are from a study of spatial heterogeneity in lung cancer. Background on the study: For the average unique TCR and UMI combination, more than 9.5 occurrences appeared in raw reads.

The ends were cut back, 1 base at V and 4 bases at J, with 1 base in the middle. Germline CDR1 MDHEN, CDR2 SYDVKM. This CDR3 is 11 amino acids long. Time point in this sample: blood at routine non-recurrence follow-up after resection. Individual TCR cDNA molecules each bore their own unique molecular identifier. TCRdb recomputed calls from the 5' RACE reads with MiXCR, one row per CDR3 protein. The table shows around 15,000 distinct CDR3 sequences, with 15% to 20% occurring only once. The clonotype comes from a male donor with early-stage non-small cell lung cancer. Source: PBMCs, taken at follow-up. The V gene is TRBV28, the J gene TRBJ1-2; D is ambiguous. DNA for the CDR3: TGTGCCAGCAGTTTATTCTATGGCTACACCTTC. Amino acids: CASSLFYGYTF.